This is a list of T cell receptor beta chains from one sample in a study of T cell responses to AZD1222 COVID-19 vaccine. Sequencing was performed with immunoSEQ multiplex PCR; in TCRdb, only in-frame clones are kept and a portion is missing. Of 70,000 to 90,000 clones in the sample, about nine tenths were seen once. The specimen was peripheral blood, collected on day 0 of AZD1222 vaccination. Receptors were obtained from an adult in good health. Each CDR3 is given with its conserved first and last residue. D genes are given only for firm matches. Only some rows state a clone size, as once, few, many or a class for expanded clones.

clone size	D gene	V gene	J gene	CDR3 DNA	CDR3 protein
NA	TRBD1	TRBV15	TRBJ2-7	TGTGCCACCAGCAGACAACGGATTAGGACAGGGGCCTCCTACGAGCAGTACTTC	CATSRQRIRTGASYEQYF
NA	NA	TRBV7-9	TRBJ1-1	TGTGCCAGCAGCTTAGCGGGAAAGAACACTGAAGCTTTCTTT	CASSLAGKNTEAFF
NA	NA	TRBV18	TRBJ2-3	TGTGCCAGCTCACCAATGAGACAAACTAGCACAGATACGCAGTATTTT	CASSPMRQTSTDTQYF
NA	NA	TRBV19	TRBJ1-2	TGTGCCAGTAGTATCACACAGTTTATGCCCTATGGCTACACCTTC	CASSITQFMPYGYTF
NA	NA	TRBV5-5	TRBJ1-2	TGTGCCAGCAGCTTTGAGGGTTATGGCTACACCTTC	CASSFEGYGYTF
NA	NA	TRBV9	TRBJ1-1	TGTGCCAGCAGCGTACTAGGGAACACTGAAGCTTTCTTT	CASSVLGNTEAFF
NA	TRBD1	TRBV6-2/TRBV6-3	TRBJ1-4	TGTGCCAGCAGCCGTTGGACAGGGAAGAATGAAAAACTGTTTTTT	CASSRWTGKNEKLFF
NA	NA	TRBV7-3	TRBJ1-1	TGTGCCAGCAGCCCATCTCAGGGATCCACTGAAGCTTTCTTT	CASSPSQGSTEAFF
NA	NA	TRBV6-5	TRBJ2-7	TGTGCCAGCACCCACTTCGGGGGCTCCTACGAGCAGTACTTC	CASTHFGGSYEQYF
once	NA	TRBV5-1	TRBJ2-5	TGCGCCAGCAGCTTGGGACAGCAACAAGAGACCCAGTACTTC	CASSLGQQQETQYF
once	NA	TRBV4-1	TRBJ1-3	TGCGCCAGCAGCCAAGATCGGGACCCAGGCTCTGGAAACACCATATATTTT	CASSQDRDPGSGNTIYF
few	NA	TRBV19	TRBJ2-3	TGTGCCAGTAGTATTACCCTCGGGAGAGATACGCAGTATTTT	CASSITLGRDTQYF
NA	NA	TRBV12-5	TRBJ2-5	TGTGCTAGTGGTTTAACCACCCGGGAGACCCAGTACTTC	CASGLTTRETQYF
few	NA	TRBV6-5	TRBJ1-6	TGTGCCGTCCCCATTTCCGGGACGGATAATTCACCCCTCCACTTT	CAVPISGTDNSPLHF
few	NA	TRBV2	TRBJ1-2	TGTGCCAGCAGCCCGATATCTGGCTACACCTTC	CASSPISGYTF
NA	NA	TRBV5-6	TRBJ2-1	TGTGCCAGCAGCTCCACGGACCTTAAGAGTTACAATGAGCAGTTCTTC	CASSSTDLKSYNEQFF
NA	NA	TRBV29-1	TRBJ1-2	TGCAGCGTTGGGCGTCGGGAACAGGGCTACACCTTC	CSVGRREQGYTF
NA	NA	TRBV4-3	TRBJ1-4	TGCGCCAGCAGCCAACTATTACAGGGTTCTTTAACTAATGAAAAACTGTTTTTT	CASSQLLQGSLTNEKLFF
NA	TRBD1	TRBV7-3	TRBJ2-1	TGTGCCAGCAGCTCAGGGGCGGACAGGGTCCATGAGCAGTTCTTC	CASSSGADRVHEQFF
NA	NA	TRBV30	TRBJ2-5	TGTGCCTGGAGTACAGGGTCTCAAGAGACCCAGTACTTC	CAWSTGSQETQYF
NA	NA	TRBV7-3	TRBJ2-4	TGTGCCAGCAGCTTAGCAGGAACGGAGGGAAACATTCAGTACTTC	CASSLAGTEGNIQYF
NA	NA	TRBV30	TRBJ1-1	TGTGCCTGGAGTCCGATTAACCCTGAAGCTTTCTTT	CAWSPINPEAFF
NA	NA	TRBV28	TRBJ1-2	TGTGCCAGCAGTTTCCGGGACACGGCCTATGGCTACACCTTC	CASSFRDTAYGYTF
NA	NA	TRBV27	TRBJ1-5	TGTGCCAGCAGTTCTCTAGATCCCAGTAAGTTTAGCAATCAGCCCCAGCATTTT	CASSSLDPSKFSNQPQHF
NA	TRBD2	TRBV5-1	TRBJ2-1	TGCGCCAGCACCCAAACACTAGCGGGGACTTACAATGAGCAGTTCTTC	CASTQTLAGTYNEQFF
NA	NA	TRBV19	TRBJ2-5	TGTGCCAGTAGTATGTCTGGAGTGGAGACCCAGTACTTC	CASSMSGVETQYF
NA	NA	TRBV7-6	TRBJ2-7	TGTGCCAGCAGCTTAGGCCTTGGGTTTGAGCAGTACTTC	CASSLGLGFEQYF
NA	NA	TRBV11-2	TRBJ1-3	TGTGCCAGCGGGCTAATCGGAAACACCATATATTTT	CASGLIGNTIYF
NA	NA	TRBV20-1	TRBJ2-7	TGCAGTGCTAGTAGGAGCTCCTACGAGCAGTACTTC	CSASRSSYEQYF